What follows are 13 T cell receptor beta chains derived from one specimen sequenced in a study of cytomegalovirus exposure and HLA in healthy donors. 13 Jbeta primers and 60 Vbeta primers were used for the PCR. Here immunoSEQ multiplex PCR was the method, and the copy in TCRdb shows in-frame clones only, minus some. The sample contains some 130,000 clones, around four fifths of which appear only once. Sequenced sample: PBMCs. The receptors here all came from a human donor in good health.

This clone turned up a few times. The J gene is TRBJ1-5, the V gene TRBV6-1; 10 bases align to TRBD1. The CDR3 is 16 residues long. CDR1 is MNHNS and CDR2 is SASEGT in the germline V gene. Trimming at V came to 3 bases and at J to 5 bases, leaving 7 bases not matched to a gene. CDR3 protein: CASSESGTGVHQPQHF. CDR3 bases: TGTGCCAGCAGTGAGTCTGGGACAGGGGTGCATCAGCCCCAGCATTTT.

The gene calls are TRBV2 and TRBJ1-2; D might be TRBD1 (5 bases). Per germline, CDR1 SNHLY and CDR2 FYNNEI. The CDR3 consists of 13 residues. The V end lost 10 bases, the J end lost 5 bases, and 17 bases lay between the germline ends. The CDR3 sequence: CAIKQDDPYGYTF. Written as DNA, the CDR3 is TGTGCCATCAAACAGGACGACCCTTATGGCTACACCTTC.

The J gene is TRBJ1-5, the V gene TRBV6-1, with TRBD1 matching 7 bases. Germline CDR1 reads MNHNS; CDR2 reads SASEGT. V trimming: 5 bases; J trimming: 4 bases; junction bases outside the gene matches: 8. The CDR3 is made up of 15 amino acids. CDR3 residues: CASSLEQGTNQPQHF. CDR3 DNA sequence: TGTGCCAGCAGTTTAGAACAGGGGACAAATCAGCCCCAGCATTTT.

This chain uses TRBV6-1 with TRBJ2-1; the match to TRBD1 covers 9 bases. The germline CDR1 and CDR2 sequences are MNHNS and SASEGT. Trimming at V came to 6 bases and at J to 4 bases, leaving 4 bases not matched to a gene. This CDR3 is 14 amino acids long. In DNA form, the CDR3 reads TGTGCCAGCAGGGGGACAGGGTATTACAATGAGCAGTTCTTC. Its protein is CASRGTGYYNEQFF.

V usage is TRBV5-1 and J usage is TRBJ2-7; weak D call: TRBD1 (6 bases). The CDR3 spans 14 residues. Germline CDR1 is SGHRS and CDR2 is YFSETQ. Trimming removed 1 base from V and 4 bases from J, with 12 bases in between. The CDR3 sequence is CASSLTRGAYEQYF. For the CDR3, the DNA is TGCGCCAGCAGCTTGACCAGGGGTGCTTACGAGCAGTACTTC.

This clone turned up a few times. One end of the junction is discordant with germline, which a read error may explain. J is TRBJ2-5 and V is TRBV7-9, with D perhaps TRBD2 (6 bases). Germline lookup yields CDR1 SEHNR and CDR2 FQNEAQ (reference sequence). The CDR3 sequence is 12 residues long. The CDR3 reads CSSSSSGETQYF. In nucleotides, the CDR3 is TGTTCCAGCAGCTCAAGCGGGGAGACCCAGTACTTC. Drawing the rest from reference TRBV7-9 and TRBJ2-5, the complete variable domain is DTGVSQNPRHKITKRGQNVTFRCDPISEHNRLYWYRQTLGQGPEFLTYFQNEAQLEKSRLLSDRFSAERPKGSFSTLEIQRTEQGDSAMYLCSSSSSGETQYFGPGTRLLVL.

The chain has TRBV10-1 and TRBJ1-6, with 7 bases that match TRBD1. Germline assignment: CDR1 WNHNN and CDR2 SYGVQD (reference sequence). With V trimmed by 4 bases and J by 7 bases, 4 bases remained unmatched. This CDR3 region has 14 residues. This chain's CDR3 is CASSVGQNNSPLHF. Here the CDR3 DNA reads TGCGCCAGCAGTGTGGGACAGAACAATTCACCCCTCCACTTT.

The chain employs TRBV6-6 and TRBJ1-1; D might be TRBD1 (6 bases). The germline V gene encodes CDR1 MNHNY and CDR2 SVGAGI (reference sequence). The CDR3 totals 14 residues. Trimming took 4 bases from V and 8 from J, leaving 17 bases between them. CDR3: CASSWDIRDPEAFF. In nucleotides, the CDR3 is TGTGCCAGCAGTTGGGACATAAGGGACCCCGAAGCTTTCTTT.

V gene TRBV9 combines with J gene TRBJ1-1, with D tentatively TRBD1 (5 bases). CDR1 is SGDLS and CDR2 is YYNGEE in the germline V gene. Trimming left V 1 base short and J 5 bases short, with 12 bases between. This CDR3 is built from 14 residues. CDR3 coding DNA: TGTGCCAGCAGCGTATTAGGGACTGCGACTGAAGCTTTCTTT. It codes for CASSVLGTATEAFF.

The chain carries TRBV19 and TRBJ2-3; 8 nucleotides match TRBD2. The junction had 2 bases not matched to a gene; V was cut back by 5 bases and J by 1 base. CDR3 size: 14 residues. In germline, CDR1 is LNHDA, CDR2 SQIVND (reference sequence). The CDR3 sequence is CASSSGLGTDTQYF. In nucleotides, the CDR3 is TGTGCCAGTAGTTCGGGACTAGGCACAGATACGCAGTATTTT.

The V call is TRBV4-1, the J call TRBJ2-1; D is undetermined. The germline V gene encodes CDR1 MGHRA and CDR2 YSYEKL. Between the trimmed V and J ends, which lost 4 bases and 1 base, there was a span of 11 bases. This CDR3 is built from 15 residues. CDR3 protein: CASSPAQNSYNEQFF. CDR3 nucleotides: TGCGCCAGCAGCCCTGCTCAGAATTCCTACAATGAGCAGTTCTTC.

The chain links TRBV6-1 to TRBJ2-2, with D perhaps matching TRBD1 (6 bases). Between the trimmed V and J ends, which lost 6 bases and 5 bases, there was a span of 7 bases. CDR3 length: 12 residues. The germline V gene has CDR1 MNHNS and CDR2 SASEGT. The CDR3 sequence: CASRGGTGELFF. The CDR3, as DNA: TGTGCCAGCAGAGGGGGTACCGGGGAGCTGTTTTTT.

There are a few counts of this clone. This CDR3 reads CASSGTGGILTGNTIYF. CDR3 nucleotide sequence: TGTGCCAGCAGTGGGACAGGGGGCATCTTGACGGGAAACACCATATATTTT. The chain recombines TRBV2 with TRBJ1-3, with 11 positions matching TRBD1. This CDR3 has 17 residues. J lost 4 bases, V lost 4 bases, and 9 bases had no gene match. CDR1 and CDR2 (germline): SNHLY, FYNNEI.